These 21 T cell receptor beta chains were all obtained from the same sample, sequenced in a study of blood T cell repertoires in COVID-19. Sequencing was performed with immunoSEQ multiplex PCR; in TCRdb, only in-frame clones are kept and a portion is missing. This table holds approximately 60,000 clones, about 85% found once. Sequencing was performed on peripheral blood. Source of these receptors: a woman aged 80 or over with COVID-19, enrolled during active disease.

This clone was counted only a few times. The chain links TRBV30 to TRBJ1-1; a possible D gene is TRBD1 (6 bases). The CDR3 consists of 13 residues. V shed 0 bases and J shed 5 bases, with 10 bases lying between them. Germline V lookup: CDR1 GTSNPN, CDR2 SVGIG (reference sequence). CDR3: CAWSVGGWTEAFF. CDR3 bases: TGTGCCTGGAGTGTAGGGGGTTGGACTGAAGCTTTCTTT.

This sequence joins TRBV6-5 and TRBJ1-4, with 8 bases aligning to TRBD1. CDR3 size: 15 residues. V lost 2 bases and J lost 7; bases outside the gene matches: 6. Looked up from germline, CDR1 is MNHEY and CDR2 is SVGAGI. The DNA of the CDR3 is TGTGCCAGCAGTTACGGTGCAGGGGGCGGTGAAAAACTGTTTTTT. This translates into CASSYGAGGGEKLFF.

Regarding this clone: A read error may produce the germline difference seen at one junction end. The J gene is TRBJ2-4, the V gene TRBV20-1; 9 nucleotides align to TRBD1. The CDR3 is 11 residues long. CDR1 and CDR2 from the germline V gene are DFQATT and SNEGSKA (reference sequence). CDR3 protein: CSAHNDRGYHF. CDR3 DNA: TGCAGTGCCCACAATGACAGGGGGTATCACTTC.

The rearrangement uses TRBV7-6 and TRBJ1-4, with D uncertain. In germline, CDR1 is SGHVS, CDR2 FNYEAQ. Trimming shortened V by 1 base and J by 5 bases, and 17 bases separated the two germline ends. This CDR3 is 17 amino acids long. The CDR3 coding sequence is TGTGCCAGCAGCTTAGGAACCTGGGCCGGAATCAATGAAAAACTGTTTTTT. Translated: CASSLGTWAGINEKLFF. The full variable domain, with the rest looked up from reference TRBV7-6 and TRBJ1-4, is GAGVSQSPRYKVTKRGQDVALRCDPISGHVSLYWYRQALGQGPEFLTYFNYEAQQDKSGLPNDRFSAERPEGSISTLTIQRTEQRDSAMYRCASSLGTWAGINEKLFFGSGTQLSVL.

The CDR3 loop reads CASSEGGLGYGYTF. CDR3 coding DNA: TGTGCCAGCAGTGAGGGGGGATTGGGCTATGGCTACACCTTC. The genes are TRBV6-1 and TRBJ1-2, with a possible D match to TRBD1 (5 bases). The V end lost 3 bases, the J end lost 4 bases, and 12 bases lay between the germline ends. CDR3 size: 14 residues. The germline V gene encodes CDR1 MNHNS and CDR2 SASEGT.

V is TRBV5-4 and J is TRBJ2-7; 9 bases map to TRBD1. The CDR3 spans 14 residues. V was clipped by 4 bases and J by 4 bases; unmatched bases: 6. Germline V gene lookup returns CDR1 SGHNT and CDR2 YYREEE (reference sequence). CDR3 residues: CASSPMTGGYEQYF. CDR3 nucleotide sequence: TGTGCCAGCAGCCCCATGACAGGGGGATACGAGCAGTACTTC.

The rearrangement links TRBV6-5 to TRBJ2-7; possibly TRBD2 for D (6 bases). With 7 bases removed from V and 2 bases from J, the gap between germline ends came to 12 bases. Germline assignment: CDR1 MNHEY and CDR2 SVGAGI. This CDR3 region has 13 residues. The CDR3 DNA reads TGTGCCAGCACGACCGGCGGGGCCTACGAGCAGTACTTC. This codes for CASTTGGAYEQYF.

V usage is TRBV6-5 and J usage is TRBJ2-1; 8 nucleotides agree with TRBD2. V shed 4 bases and J 4 bases; nucleotides not matched to a gene: 9. This CDR3 has 16 amino acids. Germline CDR1 reads MNHEY; CDR2 reads SVGAGI. The CDR3 DNA reads as TGTGCCAGCAGTTTCGGAGCGGGGGCCTCTTACAATGAGCAGTTCTTC. This encodes CASSFGAGASYNEQFF.

The chain has TRBV29-1 and TRBJ2-7; D perhaps matches TRBD2 (6 bases). CDR3 size: 11 residues. Trimming cost V 3 bases and J 5 bases, with 8 bases left between them. The V gene's germline CDR1 is SQVTM and CDR2 ANQGSEA. The CDR3 region is CSVDGGDEQYF. CDR3 DNA: TGCAGCGTTGACGGGGGTGACGAGCAGTACTTC.

This chain links TRBV7-8 with TRBJ1-5; the match to TRBD1 covers 8 bases. CDR1 is SGHVS, CDR2 FQNEAQ, per germline. The CDR3 extends over 13 amino acids. The junction had 8 bases not matched to a gene; V was cut back by 9 bases and J by 7 bases. The CDR3 DNA follows: TGTGCCAGTTCGGACAGGGACCGGCAGCCCCAGCATTTT. Translating it yields CASSDRDRQPQHF.

The gene calls are TRBV9 and TRBJ2-7; TRBD2 aligns across 10 bases. CDR3 length: 17 residues. J was trimmed by 2 bases and V by 0 bases; bases with no gene match: 8. Germline CDR1 and CDR2: SGDLS and YYNGEE. The CDR3 DNA is TGTGCCAGCAGCGTAGCCCCATTTAGCGGGGGGCCCTACGAGCAGTACTTC. It yields the protein CASSVAPFSGGPYEQYF.

V gene TRBV6-6 combines with J gene TRBJ2-7; 9 bases are shared with TRBD1. This CDR3 contains 16 residues. Germline CDR1 reads MNHNY; CDR2 reads SVGAGI (reference sequence). J lost 5 bases, V lost 3 bases, and 11 bases had no gene match. CDR3 DNA: TGTGCCAGCAGTTATTGGAGCGTGGACAGGGGCGACGAGCAGTACTTC. Encoded protein: CASSYWSVDRGDEQYF.

The chain links TRBV15 to TRBJ2-3; 7 bases are a match to TRBD1. This CDR3 comprises 16 residues. With 0 bases clipped from V and 3 bases from J, the junction kept 6 bases outside the gene matches. The germline gives CDR1 LNHNV, CDR2 YYDKDF (reference sequence). The CDR3 is CATSREAGTVTDTQYF. The CDR3 nucleotides are TGTGCCACCAGCAGAGAGGCTGGGACAGTTACAGATACGCAGTATTTT.

The gene calls are TRBV4-1 and TRBJ1-1; D unclear. Germline lookup yields CDR1 MGHRA and CDR2 YSYEKL. V was cut by 0 bases and J by 0 bases, with 8 bases left in between. The CDR3 spans 15 residues. CDR3 protein: CASSQESRLNTEAFF. The CDR3 DNA is TGCGCCAGCAGCCAAGAATCCAGGTTGAACACTGAAGCTTTCTTT.

In DNA, the CDR3 is TGTGCCTGGAGCGTTCCCCCCGGAAACACCATATATTTT. Translation: CAWSVPPGNTIYF. The rearrangement uses TRBV30 and TRBJ1-3, with D unresolved. CDR1 and CDR2 (germline): GTSNPN, SVGIG (reference sequence). V dropped 3 bases and J dropped 4 bases, with 10 bases sitting between them. CDR3 length: 13 amino acids.

V is TRBV11-2 and J is TRBJ2-1, with D possibly matching TRBD1 (6 bases). CDR1 is SGHAT, CDR2 FQNNGV, per germline. The CDR3 length is 13 residues. V was clipped by 4 bases and J by 6 bases, with 10 bases between them. The CDR3 loop reads CASSSLRGNEQFF. The CDR3 nucleotides are TGTGCCAGCAGCTCCCTCAGGGGCAATGAGCAGTTCTTC. The full variable domain, with the rest looked up from reference TRBV11-2 and TRBJ2-1, is EAGVAQSPRYKIIEKRQSVAFWCNPISGHATLYWYQQILGQGPKLLIQFQNNGVVDDSQLPKDRFSAERLKGVDSTLKIQPAKLEDSAVYLCASSSLRGNEQFFGPGTRLTVL.

This clone occurred once. The rearrangement joins TRBV15 to TRBJ1-5, with a weak D call TRBD1 (6 bases). There are 17 residues in the CDR3. CDR1 and CDR2 (germline): LNHNV, YYDKDF (reference sequence). V lost 0 bases to trimming and J lost 0 bases, with 12 bases between them. CDR3 loop: CATSRDSGTRSNQPQHF. Written as DNA, the CDR3 is TGTGCCACCAGCAGAGATTCCGGGACACGTAGCAATCAGCCCCAGCATTTT.

This clone was counted between two and nine times. The chain is built from TRBV11-2 and TRBJ1-1; tentative D call: TRBD1 (6 bases). The germline V gene has CDR1 SGHAT and CDR2 FQNNGV. This CDR3 has 14 residues. V gave up 5 bases and J gave up 7 bases, with 17 bases separating them. The CDR3 region has the DNA TGTGCCAGCAGCCCAGGGAGGGGGATAGGTGAAGCTTTCTTT. Protein: CASSPGRGIGEAFF.

The gene calls are TRBV3-1 (or the pseudogene TRBV3-2) and TRBJ2-3; TRBD1 agrees at 9 bases. CDR1 is LGHDT and CDR2 is YNNKEL in the germline V gene (reference sequence). V gave up 4 bases and J gave up 0 bases; unmatched junction bases: 11. The CDR3 runs to 18 residues. The DNA for the CDR3 is TGTGCCAGCAGCCTCCGGGGACAGGGTCCCTCTAGCACAGATACGCAGTATTTT. Translation gives CASSLRGQGPSSTDTQYF.

The chain employs TRBV7-9 and TRBJ1-5; 9 nucleotides match TRBD1. Trimming took 1 base from V and 7 from J; bases not matched to a gene: 5. Germline-derived CDR1 and CDR2 are SEHNR and FQNEAQ (reference sequence). This CDR3 is 15 amino acids long. This CDR3 reads CASSLEGTGRQPQHF. Written as DNA, the CDR3 is TGTGCCAGCAGCTTAGAGGGGACAGGGCGCCAGCCCCAGCATTTT.

The CDR3 spells CATSGSQGSGYTF. The CDR3 coding sequence is TGTGCCACCAGCGGCTCACAGGGAAGCGGCTACACCTTC. The V call is TRBV15, the J call TRBJ1-2; D may be TRBD1 (6 bases). Trimming stripped 5 bases from V and 8 bases from J, with 15 bases between. The CDR3 spans 13 residues. Germline values: CDR1 LNHNV, CDR2 YYDKDF (reference sequence). The full variable domain, rest sourced from reference TRBV15 and TRBJ1-2, is DAMVIQNPRYQVTQFGKPVTLSCSQTLNHNVMYWYQQKSSQAPKLLFHYYDKDFNNEADTPDNFQSRRPNTSFCFLDIRSPGLGDTAMYLCATSGSQGSGYTFGSGTRLTVV.